A single sample is the source of the 12 T cell receptor beta chains below, sequenced in a study of T cells in Graves' hyperthyroidism and ophthalmopathy. TCR beta CDR3 regions were amplified from RNA. HTBI primers were used for first-round RT-PCR of the TCR CDR3. TCRdb fed the multiplex PCR reads into MiXCR, producing one record per CDR3 protein. This table holds 480,000 or so distinct CDR3 sequences, around 15% found once. Material: blood. These receptor sequences come from a woman in her late teens or twenties with Graves' hyperthyroidism.

This clonotype showed up many times. The V call is TRBV3-1, the J call TRBJ1-2, with D uncertain. The ends were cut back, 1 base at V and 6 bases at J, with 12 bases in the middle. The germline V gene has CDR1 LGHDT and CDR2 YNNKEL (reference sequence). The CDR3 totals 14 residues. The CDR3 protein is CASSQGDGRHGYTF. DNA of the CDR3: TGTGCCAGCAGCCAAGGGGATGGGCGGCATGGCTACACCTTC.

The CDR3 here is CASSPTVGTTGANVLTF. The CDR3 region has the DNA TGTGCCAGCAGTCCCACAGTTGGGACAACTGGGGCCAACGTCCTGACTTTC. This sequence joins TRBV6-2 or TRBV6-3 and TRBJ2-6; the D gene is possibly TRBD1 (6 bases). V dropped 5 bases and J dropped 2 bases, with 16 bases sitting between them. The CDR3 is made up of 17 amino acids. Per the germline V gene, CDR1 is MNHEY and CDR2 is SVGEGT.

This clonotype has only a few counts. V and J are TRBV3-1 and TRBJ2-5; D is possibly TRBD1 (6 bases). Trimming stripped 0 bases from V and 5 bases from J, with 13 bases between. Germline V lookup: CDR1 LGHDT, CDR2 YNNKEL (reference sequence). CDR3 length: 15 amino acids. CDR3 in DNA: TGTGCCAGCAGCCAAGAAACAGGGTGGTCGGAGACCCAGTACTTC. Translating it yields CASSQETGWSETQYF.

There are many counts of this clonotype. V gene TRBV14 combines with J gene TRBJ2-1; D is undetermined. Germline CDR1 reads SGHDN; CDR2 reads FVKESK. This CDR3 has 16 residues. V shed 0 bases and J shed 4 bases, with 13 bases lying between them. The CDR3 sequence is CASSQDVGGPYNEQFF. The CDR3 region has the DNA TGTGCCAGCAGCCAAGATGTGGGCGGACCTTACAATGAGCAGTTCTTC. Full variable domain (remainder filled in from reference TRBV14 and TRBJ2-1): EAGVTQFPSHSVIEKGQTVTLRCDPISGHDNLYWYRRVMGKEIKFLLHFVKESKQDESGMPNNRFLAERTGGTYSTLKVQPAELEDSGVYFCASSQDVGGPYNEQFFGPGTRLTVL.

The chain links TRBV6-2 or TRBV6-3 to TRBJ2-3, with 12 bases identical to TRBD1. The CDR3 sequence is 14 residues long. Germline V gives CDR1 MNHEY, CDR2 SVGEGT. Trimming removed 5 bases from V and 4 bases from J; junction bases left unmatched: 1. CDR3 in DNA: TGTGCCAGCAGTGGGACAGGGGGCGCAGATACGCAGTATTTT. Its protein is CASSGTGGADTQYF.

The J gene is TRBJ2-3, the V gene TRBV7-9; the D gene could be TRBD1 or TRBD2 (6 bases each). Trimming cost V 3 bases and J 3 bases, with 19 bases left between them. The CDR3 totals 17 residues. Germline CDR1 is SEHNR and CDR2 is FQNEAQ (reference sequence). As DNA, the CDR3 is TGTGCCAGCAGCTTTTCCGGGGGCGCGACAGCAACAGATACGCAGTATTTT. Translating gives CASSFSGGATATDTQYF.

This clonotype has a count of ten or more. The chain employs TRBV12-3 or TRBV12-4 and TRBJ1-1; D remains ambiguous. The CDR3 is 10 residues long. V was trimmed by 4 bases and J by 8 bases, leaving 5 bases between them. CDR3 region: CASSSGEAFF. The CDR3 nucleotides are TGTGCCAGCAGTTCTGGGGAAGCTTTCTTT.

This clonotype was counted many times. The V call is TRBV27, the J call TRBJ2-1; 10 bases align to TRBD2. This CDR3 has 17 amino acids. The germline V gene encodes CDR1 MNHEY and CDR2 SMNVEV (reference sequence). Trimming took 8 bases from V and 1 from J; bases not matched to a gene: 11. The CDR3 DNA sequence: TGTGCCAGCGCCCAAGATAGCGGGAGGCTGTCCTACAATGAGCAGTTCTTC. Translating gives CASAQDSGRLSYNEQFF.

This clonotype was recorded at least ten times. J is TRBJ1-2 and V is TRBV18, with 8 positions matching TRBD1. Germline V gene sequence: CDR1 KGHSH, CDR2 LQKENI. V was pared by 2 bases and J by 2 bases, with 7 bases of the junction left unmatched. The CDR3 length is 16 residues. In nucleotides, the CDR3 is TGTGCCAGCTCACCATCAGTTAGACAGGGGAACTATGGCTACACCTTC. This translates into CASSPSVRQGNYGYTF.

In its sample, this clonotype was seen many times. CDR3 coding DNA: TGCAGCGTTGAGGAGCAGGGCTTCTACGAGCAGTACTTC. Translated, it gives CSVEEQGFYEQYF. The chain combines TRBV29-1 with TRBJ2-7; D may be TRBD1 (5 bases). Per the germline V gene, CDR1 is SQVTM and CDR2 is ANQGSEA. Trimming left V 3 bases short and J 3 bases short, with 12 bases between. The CDR3 has 13 residues.

A few counts support this clonotype. The chain is built from TRBV7-8 and TRBJ2-7, with 12 bases fitting TRBD2. V was pared by 5 bases and J by 0 bases, with 5 bases of the junction left unmatched. This CDR3 spans 16 amino acids. Germline V CDR1 and CDR2: SGHVS, FQNEAQ. The CDR3 sequence: CASSEGLAGPSYEQYV. The CDR3 DNA reads TGTGCCAGCAGCGAGGGACTAGCGGGTCCCTCCTACGAGCAGTACGTC.

This clonotype was counted between two and nine times. It may be a read error: a sequence one base away is much more abundant. The rearrangement links TRBV12-3 or TRBV12-4 to TRBJ1-2; D ambiguous. The CDR3 is 15 amino acids. DNA of the CDR3: TGTGCCAGCAGTTTAGGGGTGGAGGGCACCTATGACTACACCTTC. It encodes CASSLGVEGTYDYTF.